The rows below give T cell receptor beta chains drawn from one sample of a study of OX40 agonist ivuxolimab in advanced cancers. Sequencing used immunoSEQ multiplex PCR; TCRdb keeps in-frame clones, though not all of them. Of around 60,000 clones in the sample, 70% to 90% are singletons; the top ten hold 1.5% to 2.5%. Here the sequenced sample was CD4+ or CD8+ T cells sorted from blood, taken in a trial of the OX40 agonist ivuxolimab. All receptors come from an adult with an advanced solid tumor such as melanoma, head and neck, liver or kidney cancer. Both conserved end residues are part of each CDR3. D genes are given only for firm matches. Not all rows give a size; the values are once, few, many and, for expanded clones, a class.

TRBV29-1	TRBD2	17	.	TRBJ2-5	CSATQGDSGSNEETQYF	TGCAGCGCCACCCAGGGGGATAGCGGGAGTAACGAAGAGACCCAGTACTTC
TRBV23-1	TRBD1	15	.	TRBJ1-5	CASSHSDRGRKPQHF	TGCGCCAGCAGTCACTCAGACAGGGGGCGGAAGCCCCAGCATTTT
TRBV30	.	15	.	TRBJ2-7	CAWSALAWSSYEQYF	TGTGCCTGGAGTGCGCTAGCGTGGAGCTCCTACGAGCAGTACTTC
TRBV13	TRBD2	16	.	TRBJ2-7	CASSSPRTSSLYEQYF	TGTGCCAGCAGCTCTCCCCGGACTAGCAGCCTCTACGAGCAGTACTTC
TRBV29-1	.	11	.	TRBJ2-7	CSVVVLGEQYF	TGCAGCGTCGTAGTGCTAGGCGAGCAGTACTTC
TRBV29-1	.	12	.	TRBJ2-5	CSVELTGETQYF	TGCAGCGTTGAATTGACAGGAGAGACCCAGTACTTC
TRBV4-2	TRBD2	15	.	TRBJ2-3	CASSDPGLAGNTQYF	TGTGCCAGCAGCGACCCCGGGCTAGCGGGAAATACGCAGTATTTT
TRBV7-9	.	15	once	TRBJ1-1	CASSLGGVEDTEAFF	TGTGCCAGCAGCTTAGGAGGGGTGGAGGACACTGAAGCTTTCTTT
TRBV6-6	.	12	.	TRBJ1-4	CASSYSDGQLFF	TGTGCCAGCAGTTACTCGGACGGGCAACTGTTTTTT
TRBV7-3	.	14	once	TRBJ2-2	CASSLPGGGGELFF	TGTGCCAGCAGCTTACCTGGCGGCGGCGGGGAGCTGTTTTTT
TRBV6-1	.	14	.	TRBJ1-4	CATGGEGLSEKLFF	TGTGCCACTGGGGGGGAGGGGTTAAGTGAAAAACTGTTTTTT
TRBV7-3	TRBD1	16	.	TRBJ2-1	CASSLWGTGVRNEQFF	TGTGCCAGCAGCTTATGGGGGACAGGGGTTCGAAATGAGCAGTTCTTC
TRBV11-2	TRBD2	16	.	TRBJ2-1	CASSFSSSGMYNEQFF	TGTGCCAGCAGCTTTAGTTCGAGCGGGATGTACAATGAGCAGTTCTTC
TRBV19	.	13	once	TRBJ1-2	CASSWEGTYGYTF	TGTGCCAGTAGTTGGGAAGGGACCTATGGCTACACCTTC
TRBV15	TRBD2	16	.	TRBJ2-5	CATRFEGGRDRETQYF	TGTGCCACCAGATTTGAGGGCGGGAGAGACCGAGAGACCCAGTACTTC
TRBV9	.	17	.	TRBJ2-1	CASSEGRGQSSYNEQFF	TGTGCCAGCAGCGAGGGGAGGGGACAGAGCTCCTACAATGAGCAGTTCTTC
TRBV7-6	.	16	.	TRBJ1-3	CASSLASIAGGNTIYF	TGTGCCAGCAGCTTAGCATCCATCGCAGGTGGAAACACCATATATTTT
TRBV30	.	16	.	TRBJ2-1	CAWTSLAARSYNEQFF	TGTGCCTGGACAAGTTTGGCGGCCCGCTCCTACAATGAGCAGTTCTTC
TRBV27	.	14	once	TRBJ2-2	CASSFELNTGELFF	TGTGCCAGCAGTTTTGAACTGAACACCGGGGAGCTGTTTTTT
TRBV6-1	.	14	.	TRBJ2-5	CASSEWGTEGTQYF	TGTGCCAGCAGTGAATGGGGAACTGAAGGGACCCAGTACTTC
TRBV5-1	.	14	.	TRBJ2-3	CASSLGGSTDTQYF	TGCGCCAGCAGCTTGGGGGGTAGCACAGATACGCAGTATTTT
TRBV18	TRBD2	15	.	TRBJ2-3	CASSLAGGMTDTQYF	TGTGCCAGCTCACTAGCGGGAGGGATGACAGATACGCAGTATTTT
TRBV7-3	.	14	.	TRBJ2-2	CASGRIPGSGELFF	TGTGCCAGCGGAAGAATCCCAGGGTCCGGGGAGCTGTTTTTT
TRBV28	.	11	few	TRBJ2-3	CASSYTGQQYF	TGTGCCAGCAGTTACACGGGACAGCAGTATTTT
TRBV19	TRBD2	15	.	TRBJ2-1	CASSTGTRFKNEQFF	TGTGCCAGTAGTACCGGGACTAGATTTAAGAATGAGCAGTTCTTC
TRBV7-9	TRBD1	16	.	TRBJ1-6	CASSSIGQAYNSPLHF	TGTGCCAGCAGCTCAATCGGACAGGCTTATAATTCACCCCTCCACTTT
TRBV11-3	.	11	.	TRBJ2-2	CASSFPGELFF	TGTGCCAGCAGCTTCCCCGGGGAGCTGTTTTTT
TRBV6-6	TRBD1	14	.	TRBJ1-5	CASIRQGRNQPQHF	TGTGCCAGCATCCGACAGGGGCGGAATCAGCCCCAGCATTTT
TRBV2	TRBD1	15	.	TRBJ1-5	CASRLGQGIEQPQHF	TGTGCCAGCAGGTTAGGACAGGGTATAGAACAGCCCCAGCATTTT
TRBV7-9	.	17	.	TRBJ1-2	CASSFQVTVPGAYGYTF	TGTGCCAGCAGCTTCCAAGTAACCGTTCCGGGGGCCTATGGCTACACCTTC
TRBV7-6	.	13	.	TRBJ2-1	CASSLAKGRGWFF	TGTGCCAGCAGCTTAGCGAAGGGGAGAGGATGGTTCTTC
TRBV2	.	16	.	TRBJ1-5	CASSDRGHVFEEPQHF	TGTGCCAGCAGTGACAGGGGACACGTATTCGAAGAGCCCCAGCATTTT
TRBV10-3	.	14	.	TRBJ1-2	CAISEYGANYGYTF	TGTGCCATCAGTGAATACGGGGCTAACTATGGCTACACCTTC
TRBV5-1	.	14	.	TRBJ2-1	CASSPSGIYNEQFF	TGCGCCAGCTCCCCCTCGGGGATTTACAATGAGCAGTTCTTC
TRBV25-1	.	14	.	TRBJ1-3	CASSSGVSGNTIYF	TGTGCCAGCAGTTCAGGGGTCTCTGGAAACACCATATATTTT
TRBV7-9	.	14	.	TRBJ1-4	CASSFIGNGEKLFF	TGTGCCAGCAGCTTCATAGGGAATGGTGAAAAACTGTTTTTT
TRBV9	TRBD1	16	.	TRBJ1-5	CASSPGGAHSNQPQHF	TGTGCCAGCAGCCCAGGGGGGGCCCATAGCAATCAGCCCCAGCATTTT
TRBV2	.	14	.	TRBJ2-3	CASSALTSTDTQYF	TGTGCCAGCAGTGCGCTCACGAGCACAGATACGCAGTATTTT
TRBV12-5	.	17	.	TRBJ1-6	CASGSAGSFSYNSPLHF	TGTGCTAGTGGTTCCGCAGGGTCTTTTTCCTATAATTCACCCCTCCACTTT
TRBV27	.	15	.	TRBJ1-5	CASSLNGGSNQPQHF	TGTGCCAGCAGTTTAAACGGTGGTAGCAATCAGCCCCAGCATTTT
TRBV5-1	.	14	.	TRBJ2-3	CASSPGVRTDTQYF	TGCGCCAGCAGCCCGGGGGTGAGAACAGATACGCAGTATTTT
TRBV4-1	.	17	.	TRBJ2-7	CASSQHLGAPASYEQYF	TGCGCCAGCAGCCAACACCTTGGAGCTCCAGCCTCCTACGAGCAGTACTTC
TRBV4-2	TRBD2	14	.	TRBJ2-2	CASSGGRVTGELLF	TGTGCCAGCAGCGGCGGGAGAGTCACCGGGGAGCTGCTTTTT
TRBV9	TRBD2	17	.	TRBJ2-2	CASSVSPGGANTGELFF	TGTGCCAGCAGCGTCTCCCCGGGGGGTGCGAACACCGGGGAGCTGTTTTTT
TRBV19	.	15	.	TRBJ1-5	CASSRWQGFNQPQHF	TGTGCCAGTAGTCGGTGGCAGGGCTTCAATCAGCCCCAGCATTTT
TRBV4-1	.	14	few	TRBJ1-2	CASSQDEQRDGYTF	TGCGCCAGCAGCCAAGACGAGCAAAGGGATGGCTACACCTTC
TRBV7-9	TRBD1	19	few	TRBJ1-5	CASSLTPQGVFGPEQPQHF	TGTGCCAGCAGCTTAACACCGCAGGGGGTTTTCGGCCCGGAGCAGCCCCAGCATTTT
TRBV2	TRBD1	16	.	TRBJ2-5	CASSEGTGGALETQYF	TGTGCCAGCAGTGAGGGGACAGGGGGCGCTTTGGAGACCCAGTACTTC
TRBV29-1	TRBD1	14	.	TRBJ1-2	CSAGTAPSNYGYTF	TGCAGCGCCGGGACAGCTCCTTCTAACTATGGCTACACCTTC
TRBV7-2	.	15	.	TRBJ2-7	CASSFGADSSYEQYF	TGTGCCAGCAGCTTTGGGGCCGACTCTTCCTACGAGCAGTACTTC
TRBV11-3	.	15	.	TRBJ1-2	CASSLFPGGERGYTF	TGTGCCAGCAGCTTATTCCCGGGGGGGGAGCGAGGCTACACCTTC
TRBV18	.	13	.	TRBJ1-1	CASSPPGSTEAFF	TGTGCCAGCTCACCACCGGGTTCCACTGAAGCTTTCTTT
TRBV29-1	.	12	.	TRBJ2-5	CSTRQPGETQYF	TGCAGCACACGACAGCCCGGGGAGACCCAGTACTTC